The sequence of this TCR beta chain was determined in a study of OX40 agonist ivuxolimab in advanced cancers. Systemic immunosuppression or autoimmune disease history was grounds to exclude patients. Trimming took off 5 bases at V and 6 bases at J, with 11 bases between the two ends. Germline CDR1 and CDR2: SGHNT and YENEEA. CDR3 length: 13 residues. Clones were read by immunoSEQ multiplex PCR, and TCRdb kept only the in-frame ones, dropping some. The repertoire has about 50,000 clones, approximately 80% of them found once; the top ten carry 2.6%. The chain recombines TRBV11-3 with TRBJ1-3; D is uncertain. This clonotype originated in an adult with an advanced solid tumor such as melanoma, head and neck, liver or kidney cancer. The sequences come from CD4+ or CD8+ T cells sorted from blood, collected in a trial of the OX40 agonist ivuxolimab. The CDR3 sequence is CASSAGEENTIYF. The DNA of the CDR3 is TGTGCCAGCAGCGCTGGTGAAGAAAACACCATATATTTT. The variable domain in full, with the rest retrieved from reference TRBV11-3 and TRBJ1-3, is EAGVVQSPRYKIIEKKQPVAFWCNPISGHNTLYWYLQNLGQGPELLIRYENEEAVDDSQLPKDRFSAERLKGVDSTLKIQPAELGDSAVYLCASSAGEENTIYFGEGSWLTVV.